Sequencing of this T cell receptor (beta chain) was carried out in a study of T cell repertoires in cytomegalovirus infection. Across the study: TCR beta signatures that were public indicated CMV infection and matching HLA type. General study results and limits: Clonotype analysis showed dominance of the ex vivo response by HLA-C-restricted CMV-specific TCR beta clonotypes. Accumulated public TCR beta family frequency recognized individuals carrying CMV together with the relevant HLA.

TCRdb re-called the reads through MiXCR, storing one row per CDR3 protein. Among roughly 280,000 distinct CDR3 sequences listed, roughly 15% were seen once. CDR3 size: 13 residues. CDR1 and CDR2 (germline): MDHEN, SYDVKM. Ten or more counts support this clonotype. Its cognate antigen is unknown. The junction departs from germline at one end; a sequencing error may be responsible. V is TRBV28 and J is TRBJ1-1; no reliable D call. Material: PBMCs. The TCR sequence derives from a human donor in good health (CMV status not recorded). Some clones in this sample may be carry-over from other donors' samples. CDR3 residues: CASSLLGNTEAFF. The CDR3 nucleotides are TGTGCCAGCAGCTTATTGGGAAACACTGAAGCTTTCTTT.